Each of the 21 T cell receptor beta chains below was sequenced from the same sample in a study of T cells in Graves' hyperthyroidism and ophthalmopathy. What was amplified from RNA transcripts were TCR beta CDR3 regions. Initially, a first-round RT-PCR of the TCR CDR3 employed the HTBI primer set. TCRdb reanalysed the multiplex PCR reads using MiXCR and keeps one entry per CDR3 protein. The data hold 600,000 to 650,000 distinct CDR3 sequences, with more than 20% observed a single time. The sample was blood. These receptors were obtained from a young man with Graves' ophthalmopathy.

Note on this clonotype: A much larger clone lies one base from this, so it may be a read error. The chain is built from TRBV11-2 and TRBJ2-1; possibly TRBD1 for D (6 bases). Germline assignment: CDR1 SGHAT and CDR2 FQNNGV. This CDR3 is 14 amino acids long. With 4 bases removed from V and 8 bases from J, the gap between germline ends came to 15 bases. CDR3 bases: TGTGCCAGCAGCTCAGGGGCCCCGGGCTATGAGCAGTTCTTC. Amino acid sequence: CASSSGAPGYEQFF.

This clonotype was counted many times. This chain joins TRBV7-2 and TRBJ2-7, with TRBD2 matching over 8 bases. The CDR3 runs to 14 residues. Germline CDR1 reads SGHTA; CDR2 reads FQGNSA. J lost 3 bases, V lost 4 bases, and 5 bases had no gene match. In nucleotides, the CDR3 is TGTGCCAGCAGCTCACAGACTAGCGACTACGAGCAGTACTTC. Protein product: CASSSQTSDYEQYF.

This clonotype turned up a few times. The chain links TRBV6-2 or TRBV6-3 to TRBJ2-1; TRBD2 is a possible D gene (6 bases). V lost 4 bases and J 0 bases, leaving 10 bases between the germline ends. Germline CDR1 MNHEY, CDR2 SVGEGT. The CDR3 loop spans 15 amino acids. In DNA, the CDR3 is TGTGCCAGCAGTTCCCCTAGCGCCTCCTACAATGAGCAGTTCTTC. It translates to CASSSPSASYNEQFF.

This clonotype has a single count. The rearrangement joins TRBV20-1 to TRBJ2-1, with a weak D call TRBD2 (6 bases). Germline assignment: CDR1 DFQATT and CDR2 SNEGSKA (reference sequence). Trimming shortened V by 4 bases and J by 3 bases, and 16 bases separated the two germline ends. The CDR3 consists of 15 residues. CDR3 loop: CSAIRPSAIYNEQFF. The CDR3 DNA follows: TGCAGTGCTATCCGCCCTAGCGCGATCTACAATGAGCAGTTCTTC.

This clonotype was seen ten or more times. The gene calls are TRBV28 and TRBJ1-2, with a weak D call TRBD1 (6 bases). The CDR3 is made up of 15 amino acids. V was shortened by 6 bases and J by 8 bases, with 22 bases between the two germline ends. Looked up from germline, CDR1 is MDHEN and CDR2 is SYDVKM. The CDR3 here is CASSTQGPQAGGYTF. The CDR3 bases are TGTGCCAGCAGCACACAGGGCCCCCAGGCAGGGGGCTACACCTTC.

This clonotype was picked up many times. One end of the junction varies from germline; a read error may be responsible. CDR3 amino acids: CASSLGGVDTQYF. In DNA form, the CDR3 reads TGTGCCAGCAGCTTGGGGGGGGTGGATACGCAGTATTTT. The chain recombines TRBV5-1 with TRBJ2-3; 7 bases are shared with TRBD2. CDR3 size: 13 residues. Germline V CDR1 and CDR2: SGHRS, YFSETQ.

The chain's CDR3 is CASSYGGRGQYF. The DNA of the CDR3 is TGTGCCAGCAGTTACGGTGGGCGAGGGCAGTACTTC. The chain joins TRBV6-6 to TRBJ2-7; D not resolved. The V end lost 2 bases, the J end lost 9 bases, and 11 bases lay between the germline ends. The CDR3 totals 12 residues. CDR1 and CDR2 (germline): MNHNY, SVGAGI (reference sequence).

In its sample, this clonotype was seen many times. Sequence at one end of the junction differs from germline and may be a read error. The rearrangement joins TRBV7-7 to TRBJ2-7, with D unresolved. This CDR3 region has 11 residues. Looked up from germline, CDR1 is SSHAT and CDR2 is FNYEAQ (reference sequence). The CDR3 DNA sequence: TGTGCTAGCAGCAACGGGTACGAGCAGTACTTC. This codes for CASSNGYEQYF.

This clonotype was seen only a few times. The rearrangement joins TRBV5-1 to TRBJ2-7; 9 nucleotides match TRBD2. Unmatched junction bases numbered 5, after V lost 4 bases and J lost 3 bases. In germline, CDR1 is SGHRS, CDR2 YFSETQ. The CDR3 is 14 residues long. In DNA form, the CDR3 reads TGCGCCAGCAGCGCGGGAGGGCCTGGCTACGAGCAGTACTTC. It specifies CASSAGGPGYEQYF.

This clonotype has only a few counts. V is TRBV5-1 and J is TRBJ2-7; 8 positions agree with TRBD2. The CDR3 sequence is 14 residues long. CDR1 SGHRS and CDR2 YFSETQ come from the germline V gene. The V and J ends lost 4 bases and 2 bases, in that order; junction bases with no gene match: 5. CDR3 sequence reads: CASSGGGTTYEQYF. DNA of the CDR3: TGCGCCAGCAGCGGCGGGGGGACAACCTACGAGCAGTACTTC. Full variable domain (remainder filled in from reference TRBV5-1 and TRBJ2-7): KAGVTQTPRYLIKTRGQQVTLSCSPISGHRSVSWYQQTPGQGLQFLFEYFSETQRNKGNFPGRFSGRQFSNSRSEMNVSTLELGDSALYLCASSGGGTTYEQYFGPGTRLTVT.

V usage is TRBV7-2 and J usage is TRBJ2-7, with a tentative D call TRBD1 (6 bases). CDR3 length: 15 residues. Germline values: CDR1 SGHTA, CDR2 FQGNSA. Trimming left V 1 base short and J 7 bases short, with 17 bases between. This CDR3 is CASSLDKTGRREQYF. In DNA form, the CDR3 reads TGTGCCAGCAGCTTAGATAAGACAGGTCGTAGGGAGCAGTACTTC.

This clonotype was detected many times. Here the CDR3 DNA reads TGTGCCAGCAGTTACCCGGGATCTTACGAGCAGTACTTC. Translated: CASSYPGSYEQYF. This chain connects TRBV6-2 or TRBV6-3 to TRBJ2-7; tentative D call: TRBD2 (5 bases). V was trimmed by 2 bases and J by 4 bases, leaving 9 bases between them. The CDR3 spans 13 residues. Germline CDR1 MNHEY, CDR2 SVGEGT.

The V gene is TRBV5-1, the J gene TRBJ2-7; TRBD1 or TRBD2 may be the D gene (6 bases each). V was trimmed by 0 bases and J by 5 bases, leaving 12 bases between them. CDR3 size: 14 residues. The germline V gene encodes CDR1 SGHRS and CDR2 YFSETQ. This CDR3 is CASSLVWGADEQYF. CDR3 DNA: TGCGCCAGCAGCTTGGTATGGGGGGCCGACGAGCAGTACTTC.

The chain links TRBV4-1 to TRBJ2-5; D could derive from TRBD1 or TRBD2 (5 bases each). The CDR3 spans 15 residues. The V and J ends lost 3 bases and 0 bases respectively, with 11 bases between them. Germline V gene lookup returns CDR1 MGHRA and CDR2 YSYEKL. The CDR3 DNA is TGCGCCAGCAGCCAGAGGGGAACTAACCAAGAGACCCAGTACTTC. Protein: CASSQRGTNQETQYF.

A remark on this clonotype: One base away lies a much larger clone, so this may be a sequencing read error. This chain uses TRBV11-1 with TRBJ2-7; no clear D gene. The CDR3 contains 13 residues. Germline V gene lookup returns CDR1 SGHAT and CDR2 FQDESV (reference sequence). CDR3 residues: CVSSRISLYEQYF. The CDR3 DNA reads TGTGTCAGCAGCCGCATCAGCCTCTACGAGCAGTACTTC.

This chain connects TRBV5-1 to TRBJ1-4; D is perhaps TRBD1 (6 bases). The CDR3 is 15 residues long. With 0 bases removed from V and 7 bases from J, the gap between germline ends came to 13 bases. In germline, CDR1 is SGHRS, CDR2 YFSETQ. The DNA of the CDR3 is TGCGCCAGCAGCTTGGGACAGGCGAGGGGTGAAAAACTGTTTTTT. Its translation: CASSLGQARGEKLFF.

This clonotype was observed at least ten times. The chain carries TRBV20-1 and TRBJ2-5; D call uncertain. Per the germline V gene, CDR1 is DFQATT and CDR2 is SNEGSKA (reference sequence). Trimming left V 3 bases short and J 5 bases short, with 16 bases between. The CDR3 is 14 amino acids. The DNA of the CDR3 is TGCAGTGCTAGCCCCCCTAGTGGCGTCGAGACCCAGTACTTC. Residues: CSASPPSGVETQYF.

V and J are TRBV20-1 and TRBJ2-7; D remains ambiguous. This CDR3 spans 13 amino acids. Trimming took 5 bases from V and 0 from J, leaving 11 bases between them. Germline loops: CDR1 DFQATT, CDR2 SNEGSKA (reference sequence). The CDR3 DNA sequence: TGCAGTGCTCCCCGCACCTCCTCCTACGAGCAGTACTTC. Encoded protein: CSAPRTSSYEQYF.

The J gene is TRBJ1-1, the V gene TRBV28; D not certain. V gave up 7 bases and J gave up 7 bases, with 13 bases separating them. Germline CDR1 and CDR2: MDHEN and SYDVKM. The CDR3 extends over 12 amino acids. Here the CDR3 DNA reads TGTGCCAGCACTCTCCTACGGGGTGAAGCTTTCTTT. It translates to CASTLLRGEAFF. Complete variable domain (other parts from reference TRBV28 and TRBJ1-1): DVKVTQSSRYLVKRTGEKVFLECVQDMDHENMFWYRQDPGLGLRLIYFSYDVKMKEKGDIPEGYSVSREKKERFSLILESASTNQTSMYLCASTLLRGEAFFGQGTRLTVV.

CDR3 DNA: TGCGCCAGCAAAGAGAACACCGGGGAGCTGTTTTTT. This sequence encodes CASKENTGELFF. V and J are TRBV10-1 and TRBJ2-2; D unresolved. This CDR3 contains 12 residues. Trimming pared 7 bases from V and 1 base from J, leaving 4 bases between. Germline assignment: CDR1 WNHNN and CDR2 SYGVQD (reference sequence).

This clonotype showed up just a few times. The chain has TRBV10-3 and TRBJ2-3; D is tentatively TRBD1 or TRBD2 (5 bases each). Trimming pared 6 bases from V and 4 bases from J, leaving 11 bases between. Germline CDR1 ENHRY, CDR2 SYGVKD. The CDR3 has 13 amino acids. DNA for the CDR3: TGTGCCATCAGCCAGGGAGTGGCAGATACGCAGTATTTT. Protein product: CAISQGVADTQYF.